One and the same sample provided the 18 T cell receptor beta chains below, sequenced in a study of long-term antiretroviral therapy in people with HIV. They ran version v3.0 of the immunoSEQ assay at survey level. The table came from immunoSEQ multiplex PCR; TCRdb's copy has only in-frame clones and leaves some out. The sample holds just under 8,000 clones, approximately 81% seen once. This specimen consisted of unsorted PBMCs, obtained around 2.6 years before starting antiretroviral therapy. Receptor source: a man aged 40-50 years with HIV.

The rearrangement uses TRBV11-2 and TRBJ1-5, with a tentative D call TRBD1 (5 bases). There are 15 residues in the CDR3. Germline loops: CDR1 SGHAT, CDR2 FQNNGV. Trimming stripped 5 bases from V and 0 bases from J, with 11 bases between. The CDR3 region is CASSPGTASNQPQHF. CDR3 nucleotides: TGTGCCAGCAGCCCTGGGACGGCTAGCAATCAGCCCCAGCATTTT.

V usage is TRBV5-1 and J usage is TRBJ2-3; 7 nucleotides line up with TRBD2. Germline lookup yields CDR1 SGHRS and CDR2 YFSETQ. After removal of 4 bases from V and 2 bases from J, the junction contained 4 bases not matched to a gene. The CDR3 loop spans 14 amino acids. As DNA, the CDR3 is TGCGCCAGCAGCCCGCTAGCGGCCACAGATACGCAGTATTTT. It translates to CASSPLAATDTQYF.

The chain uses TRBV11-2 and TRBJ1-4; no clear D. The CDR3 totals 12 residues. Deletions cut 6 bases from V and 7 bases from J, with 9 bases between. CDR1 is SGHAT, CDR2 FQNNGV, per germline. The CDR3 here is CASSSSIEKLFF. The CDR3 DNA reads as TGTGCCAGCAGTTCCTCTATTGAAAAACTGTTTTTT.

The rearrangement uses TRBV9 and TRBJ2-3; 11 nucleotides line up with TRBD2. Germline trimming cut 4 bases from V and 4 bases from J; bases unmatched to any gene: 5. CDR1 and CDR2 (germline): SGDLS, YYNGEE. The CDR3 is made up of 15 amino acids. The CDR3 here is CASSLAGGRADTQYF. The DNA of the CDR3 is TGTGCCAGCAGCTTAGCGGGGGGGAGGGCAGATACGCAGTATTTT.

This chain connects TRBV6-1 to TRBJ2-7; D call uncertain. Germline V lookup: CDR1 MNHNS, CDR2 SASEGT. V was trimmed by 2 bases and J by 4 bases, leaving 6 bases between them. This CDR3 is 12 amino acids long. For the CDR3, the DNA is TGTGCCAGCAGTGAATTTAGGTACGAGCAGTACTTC. It translates to CASSEFRYEQYF.

The gene calls are TRBV6-1 and TRBJ1-5; TRBD1 matches at 7 bases. Germline CDR1 is MNHNS and CDR2 is SASEGT. The CDR3 loop spans 16 amino acids. The V gene end was trimmed by 4 bases and the J gene end by 0 bases; junction bases not matched to a gene: 6. CDR3 residues: CASSGQGEYSNQPQHF. In DNA form, the CDR3 reads TGTGCCAGCAGTGGACAGGGAGAGTATAGCAATCAGCCCCAGCATTTT.

This chain joins TRBV19 and TRBJ1-5; D not resolved. In germline, CDR1 is LNHDA, CDR2 SQIVND (reference sequence). V lost 3 bases, J lost 2 bases, and 11 bases lay in between. This CDR3 spans 15 amino acids. The CDR3: CASSIAVSGNQPQHF. The CDR3 nucleotides are TGTGCCAGTAGTATCGCCGTAAGTGGCAATCAGCCCCAGCATTTT. The entire variable domain, with the rest obtained from reference TRBV19 and TRBJ1-5, is as follows: DGGITQSPKYLFRKEGQNVTLSCEQNLNHDAMYWYRQDPGQGLRLIYYSQIVNDFQKGDIAEGYSVSREKKESFPLTVTSAQKNPTAFYLCASSIAVSGNQPQHFGDGTRLSIL.

The V and J genes are TRBV7-4 and TRBJ1-2; D is unclear. Trimming left V 5 bases short and J 4 bases short, with 14 bases between. This CDR3 is built from 14 residues. Germline CDR1 and CDR2: SGHVT and SQSDAQ. CDR3 in DNA: TGTGCCAGCAGCCCAGCTCGAAAGACCTATGGCTACACCTTC. Its translation is CASSPARKTYGYTF.

Written as DNA, the CDR3 is TGTGCCAGCAGCTTTCCGGGGGCCCTCTTCTACGAGCAGTACTTC. It translates to CASSFPGALFYEQYF. The chain employs TRBV7-2 and TRBJ2-7, with D perhaps being TRBD1 or TRBD2 (6 bases each). This CDR3 has 15 residues. Germline V gene sequence: CDR1 SGHTA, CDR2 FQGNSA. Trimming stripped 3 bases from V and 3 bases from J, with 15 bases between.

The CDR3 DNA sequence: TGTGCCAGCAGCTCACCCCCAGGACAGGGGTACACTGAAGCTTTCTTT. This translates into CASSSPPGQGYTEAFF. The gene calls are TRBV11-2 and TRBJ1-1; the match to TRBD1 covers 9 bases. CDR1 and CDR2 (germline): SGHAT, FQNNGV. Trimming removed 4 bases from V and 3 bases from J; junction bases left unmatched: 9. The CDR3 covers 16 residues.

The rearrangement links TRBV5-4 to TRBJ2-7, with D uncertain. Germline V gene lookup returns CDR1 SGHNT and CDR2 YYREEE (reference sequence). V was pared by 5 bases and J by 6 bases, with 15 bases between. This CDR3 has 13 amino acids. The CDR3 loop reads CASSSELVGEQYF. CDR3 in DNA: TGTGCCAGCAGTTCAGAGCTCGTCGGCGAGCAGTACTTC.

This sequence joins TRBV29-1 and TRBJ1-1; tentatively, D is TRBD1 (6 bases). The V and J ends lost 7 bases and 3 bases respectively, with 15 bases between them. Germline loops: CDR1 SQVTM, CDR2 ANQGSEA. CDR3 length: 13 residues. The CDR3 loop is CSGRRQADTEAFF. The CDR3, as DNA: TGCAGCGGCCGAAGACAGGCTGACACTGAAGCTTTCTTT. Complete variable domain (other parts from reference TRBV29-1 and TRBJ1-1): SAVISQKPSRDICQRGTSLTIQCQVDSQVTMMFWYRQQPGQSLTLIATANQGSEATYESGFVIDKFPISRPNLTFSTLTVSNMSPEDSSIYLCSGRRQADTEAFFGQGTRLTVV.

The chain recombines TRBV18 with TRBJ1-5; 7 bases line up with TRBD1. This CDR3 is built from 15 residues. V shed 5 bases, J shed 5 bases, and the junction held 9 bases outside the gene matches. Germline assignment: CDR1 KGHSH and CDR2 LQKENI. Written as DNA, the CDR3 is TGTGCCAGCTCAGCCCGGGACAGACAATATCAGCCCCAGCATTTT. It translates to CASSARDRQYQPQHF.

The V call is TRBV18, the J call TRBJ1-2, with 7 bases that match TRBD1. In germline, CDR1 is KGHSH, CDR2 LQKENI. The CDR3 runs 15 residues. The V gene end was trimmed by 3 bases and the J gene end by 0 bases; junction bases not matched to a gene: 4. The CDR3 nucleotides read TGTGCCAGCTCACCTACAGGGGATTCTAACTATGGCTACACCTTC. This translates into CASSPTGDSNYGYTF.

The rearrangement uses TRBV7-2 and TRBJ2-3, with no clear D. The length of the CDR3 is 18 residues. Trimming removed 2 bases at V and 0 bases at J, with 18 bases between. The germline V gene has CDR1 SGHTA and CDR2 FQGNSA. The CDR3 reads CASSLRLPFRNSTDTQYF. The CDR3 DNA follows: TGTGCCAGCAGCTTAAGACTCCCATTTCGAAATAGCACAGATACGCAGTATTTT.

The chain links TRBV5-4 to TRBJ2-3; 8 nucleotides align to TRBD2. The CDR3 extends over 15 amino acids. V gave up 2 bases and J gave up 4 bases; unmatched junction bases: 6. CDR1 and CDR2 from the germline V gene are SGHNT and YYREEE (reference sequence). The CDR3 loop reads CASSFIRGGADTQYF. CDR3 nucleotide sequence: TGTGCCAGCAGCTTCATCCGGGGGGGTGCAGATACGCAGTATTTT. The complete variable domain, with remaining parts taken from reference TRBV5-4 and TRBJ2-3, reads ETGVTQSPTHLIKTRGQQVTLRCSSQSGHNTVSWYQQALGQGPQFIFQYYREEENGRGNFPPRFSGLQFPNYSSELNVNALELDDSALYLCASSFIRGGADTQYFGPGTRLTVL.

This chain connects TRBV2 to TRBJ1-6; TRBD1 matches at 7 bases. CDR3 size: 15 residues. Trimming at V came to 7 bases and at J to 5 bases, leaving 8 bases not matched to a gene. Per the germline V gene, CDR1 is SNHLY and CDR2 is FYNNEI. The DNA for the CDR3 is TGTGCCAGCAAGTCGAGGGACAGCAATAATTCACCCCTCCACTTT. It specifies CASKSRDSNNSPLHF.

This chain joins TRBV4-3 and TRBJ1-5; the D gene is possibly TRBD1 (6 bases). Looked up from germline, CDR1 is LGHNA and CDR2 is YSLEER. The ends were cut back, 4 bases at V and 5 bases at J, with 12 bases in the middle. This CDR3 spans 14 amino acids. CDR3 in amino acids: CASSRHRVDQPQHF. CDR3 DNA sequence: TGCGCCAGCAGCCGCCACAGGGTCGATCAGCCCCAGCATTTT.